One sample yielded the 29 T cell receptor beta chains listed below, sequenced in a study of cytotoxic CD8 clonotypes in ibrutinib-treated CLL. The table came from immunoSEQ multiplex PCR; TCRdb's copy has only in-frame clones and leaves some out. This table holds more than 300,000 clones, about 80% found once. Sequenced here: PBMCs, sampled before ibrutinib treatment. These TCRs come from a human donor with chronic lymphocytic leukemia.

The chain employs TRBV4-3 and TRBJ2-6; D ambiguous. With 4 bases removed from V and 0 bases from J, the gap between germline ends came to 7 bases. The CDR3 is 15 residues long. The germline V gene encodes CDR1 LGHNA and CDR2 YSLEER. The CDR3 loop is CASSPQDSGANVLTF. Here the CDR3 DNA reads TGCGCCAGCAGCCCTCAGGACTCTGGGGCCAACGTCCTGACTTTC.

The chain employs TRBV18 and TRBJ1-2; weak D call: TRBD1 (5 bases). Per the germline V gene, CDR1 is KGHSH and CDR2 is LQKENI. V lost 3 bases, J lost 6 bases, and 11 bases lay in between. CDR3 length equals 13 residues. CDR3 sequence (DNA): TGTGCCAGCTCACCTTTACAGGAGGATGGCTACACCTTC. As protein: CASSPLQEDGYTF.

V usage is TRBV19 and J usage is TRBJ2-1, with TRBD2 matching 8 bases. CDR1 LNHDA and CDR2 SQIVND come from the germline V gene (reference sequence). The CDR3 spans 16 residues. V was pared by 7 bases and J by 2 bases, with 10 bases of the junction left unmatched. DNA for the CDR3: TGTGCCAGTATCCTACGGGGGGGTCCTCCCTACAATGAGCAGTTCTTC. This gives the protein CASILRGGPPYNEQFF.

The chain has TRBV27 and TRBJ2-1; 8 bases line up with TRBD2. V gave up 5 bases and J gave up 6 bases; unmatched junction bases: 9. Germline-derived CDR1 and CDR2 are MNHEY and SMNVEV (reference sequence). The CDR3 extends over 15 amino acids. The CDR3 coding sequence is TGTGCCAGCAGTAGAGGGACTAGTGTAATCAATGAGCAGTTCTTC. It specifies CASSRGTSVINEQFF.

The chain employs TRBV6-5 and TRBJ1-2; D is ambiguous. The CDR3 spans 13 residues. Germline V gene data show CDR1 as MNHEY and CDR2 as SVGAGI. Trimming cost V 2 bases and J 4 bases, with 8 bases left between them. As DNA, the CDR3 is TGTGCCAGCAGTTACAACAGCCTCTATGGCTACACCTTC. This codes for CASSYNSLYGYTF.

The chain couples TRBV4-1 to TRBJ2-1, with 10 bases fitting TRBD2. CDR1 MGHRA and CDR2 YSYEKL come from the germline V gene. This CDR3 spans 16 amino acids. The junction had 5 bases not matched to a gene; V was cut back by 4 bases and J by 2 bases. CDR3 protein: CASSPEREGTYNEQFF. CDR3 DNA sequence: TGCGCCAGCAGCCCCGAGCGGGAGGGCACCTACAATGAGCAGTTCTTC.

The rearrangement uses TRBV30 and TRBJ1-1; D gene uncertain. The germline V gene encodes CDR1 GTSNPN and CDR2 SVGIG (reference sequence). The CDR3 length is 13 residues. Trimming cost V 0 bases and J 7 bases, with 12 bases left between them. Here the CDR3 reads CAWSVGSAGEAFF. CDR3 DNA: TGTGCCTGGAGTGTCGGATCTGCGGGTGAAGCTTTCTTT.

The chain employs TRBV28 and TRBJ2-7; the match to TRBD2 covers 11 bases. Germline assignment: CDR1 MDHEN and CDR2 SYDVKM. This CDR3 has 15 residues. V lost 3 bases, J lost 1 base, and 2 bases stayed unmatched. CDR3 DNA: TGTGCCAGCAGTTTCACTAGCGGGGGATCCTACGAGCAGTACTTC. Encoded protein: CASSFTSGGSYEQYF.

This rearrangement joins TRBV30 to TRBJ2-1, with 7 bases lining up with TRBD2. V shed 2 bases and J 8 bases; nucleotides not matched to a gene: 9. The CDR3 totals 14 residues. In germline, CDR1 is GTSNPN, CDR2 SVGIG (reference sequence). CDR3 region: CAWSYGGSNDEQFF. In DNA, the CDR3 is TGTGCCTGGAGTTATGGCGGGAGTAACGATGAGCAGTTCTTC.

The CDR3 here is CASTARVYTF. The CDR3 nucleotides are TGTGCCAGCACCGCACGCGTCTACACCTTC. V and J are TRBV6-5 and TRBJ1-2, with unresolved D. Germline V gives CDR1 MNHEY, CDR2 SVGAGI. CDR3 length: 10 amino acids. V was trimmed by 7 bases and J by 10 bases, leaving 10 bases between them.

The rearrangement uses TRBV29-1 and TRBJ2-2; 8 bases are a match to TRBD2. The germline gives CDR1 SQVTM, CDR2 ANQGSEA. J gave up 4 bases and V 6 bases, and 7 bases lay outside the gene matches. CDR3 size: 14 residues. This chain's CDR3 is CSVTSVDFTGELFF. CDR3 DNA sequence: TGCAGCGTGACTAGCGTGGATTTCACCGGGGAGCTGTTTTTT.

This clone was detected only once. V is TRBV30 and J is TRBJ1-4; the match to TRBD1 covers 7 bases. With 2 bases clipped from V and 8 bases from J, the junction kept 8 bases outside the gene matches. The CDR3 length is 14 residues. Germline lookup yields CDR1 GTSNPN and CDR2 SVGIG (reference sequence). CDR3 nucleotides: TGTGCCTGGAGTCCTGGCAGGGGGTACGAAAAACTGTTTTTT. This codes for CAWSPGRGYEKLFF.

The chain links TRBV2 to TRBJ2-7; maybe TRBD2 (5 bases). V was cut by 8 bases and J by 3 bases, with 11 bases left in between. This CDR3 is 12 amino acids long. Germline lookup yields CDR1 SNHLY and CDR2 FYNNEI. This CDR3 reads CASASGNYEQYF. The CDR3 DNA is TGTGCCAGCGCTTCCGGGAACTACGAGCAGTACTTC.

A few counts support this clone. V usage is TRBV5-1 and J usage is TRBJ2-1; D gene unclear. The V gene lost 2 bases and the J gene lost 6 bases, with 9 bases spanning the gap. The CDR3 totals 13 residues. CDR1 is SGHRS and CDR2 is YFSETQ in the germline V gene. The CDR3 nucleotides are TGCGCCAGCAGCTTCCAAGTGAGCAATGAGCAGTTCTTC. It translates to CASSFQVSNEQFF. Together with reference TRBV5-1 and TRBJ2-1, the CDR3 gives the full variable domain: KAGVTQTPRYLIKTRGQQVTLSCSPISGHRSVSWYQQTPGQGLQFLFEYFSETQRNKGNFPGRFSGRQFSNSRSEMNVSTLELGDSALYLCASSFQVSNEQFFGPGTRLTVL.

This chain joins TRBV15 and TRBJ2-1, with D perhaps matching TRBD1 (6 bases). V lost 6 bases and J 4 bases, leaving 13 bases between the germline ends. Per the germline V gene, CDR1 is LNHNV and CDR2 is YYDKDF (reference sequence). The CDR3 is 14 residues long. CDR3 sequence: CATSSLGGYNEQFF. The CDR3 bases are TGTGCCACCAGTAGCTTAGGGGGATACAATGAGCAGTTCTTC.

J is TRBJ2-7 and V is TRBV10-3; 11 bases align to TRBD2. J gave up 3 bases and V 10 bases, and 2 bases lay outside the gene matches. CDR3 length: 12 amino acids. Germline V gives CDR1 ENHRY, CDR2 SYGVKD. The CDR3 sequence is CATGTSGYEQYF. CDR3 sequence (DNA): TGTGCCACCGGGACTAGCGGCTACGAGCAGTACTTC.

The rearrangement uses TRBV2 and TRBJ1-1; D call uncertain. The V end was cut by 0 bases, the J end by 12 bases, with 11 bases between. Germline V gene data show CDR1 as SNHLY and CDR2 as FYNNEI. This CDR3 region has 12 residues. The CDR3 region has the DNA TGTGCCAGCAGTGAAGCGCACCGGCCGCCTTTCTTT. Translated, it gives CASSEAHRPPFF.

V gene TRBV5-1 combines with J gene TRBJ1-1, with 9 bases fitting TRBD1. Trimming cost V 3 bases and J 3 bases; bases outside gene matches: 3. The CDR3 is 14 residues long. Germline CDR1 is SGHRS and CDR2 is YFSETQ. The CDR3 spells CASSSQGAHTEAFF. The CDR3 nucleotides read TGCGCCAGCAGCTCACAGGGGGCTCACACTGAAGCTTTCTTT.

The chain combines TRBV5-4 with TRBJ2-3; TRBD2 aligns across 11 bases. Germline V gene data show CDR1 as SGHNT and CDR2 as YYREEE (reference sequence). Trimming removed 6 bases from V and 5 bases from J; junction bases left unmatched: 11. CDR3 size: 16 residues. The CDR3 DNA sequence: TGTGCCAGCAACGTAGGACTAGCGGGTGGGGAAGATACGCAGTATTTT. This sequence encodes CASNVGLAGGEDTQYF. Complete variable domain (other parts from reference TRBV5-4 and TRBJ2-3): ETGVTQSPTHLIKTRGQQVTLRCSSQSGHNTVSWYQQALGQGPQFIFQYYREEENGRGNFPPRFSGLQFPNYSSELNVNALELDDSALYLCASNVGLAGGEDTQYFGPGTRLTVL.

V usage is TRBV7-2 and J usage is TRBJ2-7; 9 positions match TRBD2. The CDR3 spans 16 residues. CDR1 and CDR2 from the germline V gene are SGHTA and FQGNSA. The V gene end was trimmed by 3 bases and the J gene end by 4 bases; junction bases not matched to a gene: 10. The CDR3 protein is CASSFRGREGRYEQYF. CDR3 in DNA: TGTGCCAGCAGCTTTCGTGGGCGGGAGGGCCGTTACGAGCAGTACTTC.

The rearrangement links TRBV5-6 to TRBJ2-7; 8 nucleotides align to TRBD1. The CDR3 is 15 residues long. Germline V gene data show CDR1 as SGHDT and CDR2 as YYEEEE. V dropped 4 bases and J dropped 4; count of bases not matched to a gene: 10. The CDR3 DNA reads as TGTGCCAGCAGCAGCCCCGGGACAGGAGCTTACGAGCAGTACTTC. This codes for CASSSPGTGAYEQYF.

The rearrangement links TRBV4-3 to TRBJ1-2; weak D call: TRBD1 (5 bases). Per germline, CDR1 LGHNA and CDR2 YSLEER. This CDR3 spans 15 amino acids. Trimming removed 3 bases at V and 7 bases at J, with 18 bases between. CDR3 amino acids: CASSHQGRLQGGYTF. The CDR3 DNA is TGCGCCAGCAGCCATCAAGGACGTCTTCAGGGTGGCTACACCTTC.

CDR3 DNA sequence: TGTGCCAGCAGCCCGACAGGTTTCACAGATACGCAGTATTTT. Amino acid sequence: CASSPTGFTDTQYF. This chain links TRBV14 with TRBJ2-3; D is possibly TRBD1 (6 bases). V was shortened by 4 bases and J by 2 bases, with 10 bases between the two germline ends. The CDR3 is 14 residues long. Germline CDR1 is SGHDN and CDR2 is FVKESK.

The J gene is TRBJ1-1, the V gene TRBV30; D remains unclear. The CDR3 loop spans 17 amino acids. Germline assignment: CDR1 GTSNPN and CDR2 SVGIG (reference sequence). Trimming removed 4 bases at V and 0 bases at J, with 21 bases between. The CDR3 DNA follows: TGTGCCTGGAAAGATCCCCTACGACAACGCTTGAACACTGAAGCTTTCTTT. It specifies CAWKDPLRQRLNTEAFF.

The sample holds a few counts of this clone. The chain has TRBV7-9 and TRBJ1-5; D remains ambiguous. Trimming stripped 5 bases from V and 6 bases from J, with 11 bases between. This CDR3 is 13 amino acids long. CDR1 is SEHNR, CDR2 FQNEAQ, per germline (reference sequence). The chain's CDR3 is CASSLGPSQPQHF. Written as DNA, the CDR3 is TGTGCCAGCAGCCTCGGGCCTAGTCAGCCCCAGCATTTT.

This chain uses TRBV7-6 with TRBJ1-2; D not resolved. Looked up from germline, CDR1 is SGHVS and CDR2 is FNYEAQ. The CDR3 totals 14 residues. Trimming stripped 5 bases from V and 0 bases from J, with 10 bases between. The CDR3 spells CASSPTAANYGYTF. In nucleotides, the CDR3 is TGTGCCAGCAGCCCGACGGCAGCTAACTATGGCTACACCTTC.

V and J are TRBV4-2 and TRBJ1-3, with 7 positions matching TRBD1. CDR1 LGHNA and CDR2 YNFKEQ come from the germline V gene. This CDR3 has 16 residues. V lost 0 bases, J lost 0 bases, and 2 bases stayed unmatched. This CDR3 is CASSQDEGASGNTIYF. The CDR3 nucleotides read TGTGCCAGCAGCCAAGATGAGGGGGCCTCTGGAAACACCATATATTTT.

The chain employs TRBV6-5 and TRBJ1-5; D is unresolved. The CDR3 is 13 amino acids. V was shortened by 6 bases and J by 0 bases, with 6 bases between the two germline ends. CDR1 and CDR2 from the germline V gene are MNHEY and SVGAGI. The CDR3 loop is CASREYSNQPQHF. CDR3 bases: TGTGCCAGCAGGGAGTATAGCAATCAGCCCCAGCATTTT.

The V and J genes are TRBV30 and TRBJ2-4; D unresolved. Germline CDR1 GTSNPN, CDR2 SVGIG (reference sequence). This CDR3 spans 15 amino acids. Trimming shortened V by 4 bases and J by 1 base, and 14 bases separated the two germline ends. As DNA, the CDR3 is TGTGCCTGGACCGGACGGGCCGGGGCCAAAAACATTCAGTACTTC. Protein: CAWTGRAGAKNIQYF.